A single sample is the source of the 19 T cell receptor beta chains below, sequenced in a study of immune evolution from preneoplasia to lung adenocarcinoma. Libraries were prepared by immunoSEQ multiplex PCR; TCRdb keeps only in-frame clonotypes and omits some of them. There are about 7,800 clones in the sample; 55% to 80% occur only once, and 10% to 14% lies in the top ten. What was sequenced was FFPE lung adenocarcinoma in situ tissue. The receptors stem from a donor of 70 years or more with lung adenocarcinoma. Some clones in this sample may be carry-over from other donors' samples.

The genes are TRBV28 and TRBJ2-3; 11 bases map to TRBD1. This CDR3 is built from 14 residues. Germline V gene data show CDR1 as MDHEN and CDR2 as SYDVKM. The ends lost 3 bases at V and 6 bases at J; junction bases unmatched: 2. In DNA, the CDR3 is TGTGCCAGCAGTTTGGACAGGGGGCTTGATACGCAGTATTTT. Its protein product is CASSLDRGLDTQYF.

CDR3 DNA: TGCAGCGCCCCCCTAATCTGGACTAGCGGGAAGCGGAATGAGCAGTTCTTC. The encoded protein is CSAPLIWTSGKRNEQFF. The rearrangement uses TRBV29-1 and TRBJ2-1, with TRBD2 matching over 12 bases. The germline V gene has CDR1 SQVTM and CDR2 ANQGSEA. Trimming removed 7 bases from V and 7 bases from J; junction bases left unmatched: 17. The CDR3 contains 17 residues.

This clone occurred a few times. The chain has TRBV6-5 and TRBJ1-1; no clear D gene. CDR1 MNHEY and CDR2 SVGAGI come from the germline V gene. V lost 6 bases and J lost 5, with 13 bases in between. The CDR3 consists of 13 residues. The CDR3 sequence: CASSREGRTEAFF. CDR3 coding DNA: TGTGCCAGCAGCCGCGAGGGAAGGACTGAAGCTTTCTTT.

The V call is TRBV11-2, the J call TRBJ2-5; 7 positions match TRBD1. V trimming: 5 bases; J trimming: 4 bases; junction bases outside the gene matches: 10. The germline V gene encodes CDR1 SGHAT and CDR2 FQNNGV. This CDR3 spans 15 amino acids. The CDR3 DNA is TGTGCCAGCAGCGCACGACAGGGTACGGGAGAGACCCAGTACTTC. Translation gives CASSARQGTGETQYF. Filled out from reference TRBV11-2 and TRBJ2-5, the complete variable domain reads EAGVAQSPRYKIIEKRQSVAFWCNPISGHATLYWYQQILGQGPKLLIQFQNNGVVDDSQLPKDRFSAERLKGVDSTLKIQPAKLEDSAVYLCASSARQGTGETQYFGPGTRLLVL.

The chain couples TRBV13 to TRBJ2-5; the D gene is possibly TRBD2 (6 bases). The CDR3 totals 14 residues. Germline V lookup: CDR1 PRHDT, CDR2 FYEKMQ (reference sequence). V shed 4 bases and J shed 5 bases, with 14 bases lying between them. The CDR3 DNA reads as TGTGCCAGCAGCTATGGGGGACTTCGCGAGACCCAGTACTTC. Translation gives CASSYGGLRETQYF.

The sample holds one count of this clone. The chain employs TRBV11-3 and TRBJ1-3; D not resolved. Germline values: CDR1 SGHNT, CDR2 YENEEA. Deletions cut 2 bases from V and 4 bases from J, with 9 bases between. CDR3 length: 14 residues. This chain's CDR3 is CASSLSSAGNTIYF. CDR3 coding DNA: TGTGCCAGCAGCTTAAGTAGTGCGGGAAACACCATATATTTT.

The V call is TRBV12-5, the J call TRBJ2-6, with 12 bases identical to TRBD2. Germline trimming cut 1 base from V and 3 bases from J; bases unmatched to any gene: 7. This CDR3 comprises 19 residues. Per germline, CDR1 LGHNT and CDR2 FRNRAP. This CDR3 reads CASGLGLAGVNYGANVLTF. DNA for the CDR3: TGTGCTAGTGGTTTGGGACTAGCGGGGGTCAATTATGGGGCCAACGTCCTGACTTTC.

This clone was counted a single time. Written as DNA, the CDR3 is TGTGCCAGCAGCGTAGGAGTGGGCGGGAGGGCCGGGGAGACCCAGTACTTC. It encodes CASSVGVGGRAGETQYF. The V call is TRBV9, the J call TRBJ2-5; 9 bases are a match to TRBD2. CDR1 SGDLS and CDR2 YYNGEE come from the germline V gene. The CDR3 has 17 residues. J lost 5 bases, V lost 0 bases, and 11 bases had no gene match.

The chain recombines TRBV27 with TRBJ1-6; D is uncertain. The CDR3 consists of 17 residues. The germline CDR1 and CDR2 sequences are MNHEY and SMNVEV (reference sequence). Trimming cost V 2 bases and J 6 bases, with 17 bases left between them. CDR3 in amino acids: CASSLPPAGRGNSPLHF. The CDR3 bases are TGTGCCAGCAGTTTACCGCCCGCGGGCCGTGGTAATTCACCCCTCCACTTT.

This clone is judged medium-sized (0.01 to 0.1%). CDR3 coding DNA: TGCAGCGCTCGACAGGGGTACGAGCAGTACTTC. This encodes CSARQGYEQYF. The rearrangement joins TRBV29-1 to TRBJ2-7, with 8 bases that match TRBD1. The CDR3 totals 11 residues. Per germline, CDR1 SQVTM and CDR2 ANQGSEA. Losses at the gene ends were 7 bases for V and 4 bases for J; bases not matched to a gene: 3.

The chain carries TRBV6-6 and TRBJ1-5; unclear D gene. The CDR3 runs 15 residues. V dropped 4 bases and J dropped 0 bases, with 10 bases sitting between them. Per the germline V gene, CDR1 is MNHNY and CDR2 is SVGAGI (reference sequence). The CDR3 region has the DNA TGTGCCAGCAGTTTACAGCCCTATAGCAATCAGCCCCAGCATTTT. It is translated as CASSLQPYSNQPQHF.

The chain recombines TRBV15 with TRBJ2-7; 9 positions match TRBD2. Germline assignment: CDR1 LNHNV and CDR2 YYDKDF (reference sequence). This CDR3 comprises 14 residues. V gave up 2 bases and J gave up 5 bases; unmatched junction bases: 4. CDR3 sequence reads: CATSRLSGGDEQYF. In nucleotides, the CDR3 is TGTGCCACCAGCAGACTTAGCGGGGGTGACGAGCAGTACTTC.

The chain combines TRBV11-3 with TRBJ2-1; weak D call: TRBD1 (6 bases). Germline values: CDR1 SGHNT, CDR2 YENEEA. This CDR3 comprises 12 residues. V lost 5 bases and J 14 bases, leaving 16 bases between the germline ends. CDR3 nucleotide sequence: TGTGCCAGCAGCAAACAGGGCCGAGCGGAGTTCTTC. Residues: CASSKQGRAEFF. Based on the CDR3 plus reference TRBV11-3 and TRBJ2-1, the full variable domain is EAGVVQSPRYKIIEKKQPVAFWCNPISGHNTLYWYLQNLGQGPELLIRYENEEAVDDSQLPKDRFSAERLKGVDSTLKIQPAELGDSAVYLCASSKQGRAEFFGPGTRLTVL.

The V call is TRBV9, the J call TRBJ1-6; possible D gene TRBD1, 6 bases. Germline V CDR1 and CDR2: SGDLS, YYNGEE. V was shortened by 3 bases and J by 7 bases, with 14 bases between the two germline ends. There are 15 residues in the CDR3. The CDR3 loop is CASSAEQGWNSPLHF. In nucleotides, the CDR3 is TGTGCCAGCAGCGCCGAACAGGGTTGGAATTCACCCCTCCACTTT.

This chain uses TRBV19 with TRBJ1-1, with D perhaps matching TRBD1 (5 bases). This CDR3 is built from 14 residues. The germline CDR1 and CDR2 sequences are LNHDA and SQIVND (reference sequence). Between the trimmed V and J ends, which lost 4 bases and 4 bases, there was a span of 13 bases. CDR3 residues: CASSNRDAATEAFF. The DNA of the CDR3 is TGTGCCAGTAGTAACCGGGACGCTGCCACTGAAGCTTTCTTT.

V gene TRBV2 combines with J gene TRBJ1-5; tentative D call: TRBD1 (5 bases). The V gene's germline CDR1 is SNHLY and CDR2 FYNNEI. With 8 bases removed from V and 7 bases from J, the gap between germline ends came to 30 bases. The CDR3 is 18 residues long. CDR3 nucleotides: TGTGCCAGCTCACGGGTAGGGTCAGGGCGGGGATCTGTGCAGCCCCAGCATTTT. Its translation: CASSRVGSGRGSVQPQHF. Looking up the rest from reference TRBV2 and TRBJ1-5 gives the full variable domain: EPEVTQTPSHQVTQMGQEVILRCVPISNHLYFYWYRQILGQKVEFLVSFYNNEISEKSEIFDDQFSVERPDGSNFTLKIRSTKLEDSAMYFCASSRVGSGRGSVQPQHFGDGTRLSIL.

The gene calls are TRBV6-1 and TRBJ2-3; 10 bases are shared with TRBD2. V was pared by 5 bases and J by 10 bases, with 12 bases of the junction left unmatched. Germline CDR1 reads MNHNS; CDR2 reads SASEGT. The CDR3 runs to 15 residues. The CDR3 nucleotides read TGTGCCAGCAGTCGGACTAGCGGCCCCACCGGTCCGCAGTATTTT. It translates to CASSRTSGPTGPQYF.

In this sample, this clone turned up a few times. The chain employs TRBV6-1 and TRBJ2-7, with D possibly being TRBD1 or TRBD2 (5 bases each). The V gene's germline CDR1 is MNHNS and CDR2 SASEGT. The CDR3 totals 15 residues. Deletions cut 1 base from V and 3 bases from J, with 13 bases between. CDR3 in DNA: TGTGCCAGCAGTGAAGTTTTGTGGGGGAGCTACGAGCAGTACTTC. Its translation: CASSEVLWGSYEQYF.

This CDR3 reads CATSRDSSGQETQYF. The CDR3 bases are TGTGCCACCAGCAGAGATAGCTCAGGCCAAGAGACCCAGTACTTC. V is TRBV15 and J is TRBJ2-5; D is undetermined. V lost 0 bases, J lost 1 base, and 9 bases lay in between. This CDR3 has 15 residues. Germline V gene data show CDR1 as LNHNV and CDR2 as YYDKDF (reference sequence). Combining the CDR3 with reference TRBV15 and TRBJ2-5 gives the whole variable domain DAMVIQNPRYQVTQFGKPVTLSCSQTLNHNVMYWYQQKSSQAPKLLFHYYDKDFNNEADTPDNFQSRRPNTSFCFLDIRSPGLGDTAMYLCATSRDSSGQETQYFGPGTRLLVL.